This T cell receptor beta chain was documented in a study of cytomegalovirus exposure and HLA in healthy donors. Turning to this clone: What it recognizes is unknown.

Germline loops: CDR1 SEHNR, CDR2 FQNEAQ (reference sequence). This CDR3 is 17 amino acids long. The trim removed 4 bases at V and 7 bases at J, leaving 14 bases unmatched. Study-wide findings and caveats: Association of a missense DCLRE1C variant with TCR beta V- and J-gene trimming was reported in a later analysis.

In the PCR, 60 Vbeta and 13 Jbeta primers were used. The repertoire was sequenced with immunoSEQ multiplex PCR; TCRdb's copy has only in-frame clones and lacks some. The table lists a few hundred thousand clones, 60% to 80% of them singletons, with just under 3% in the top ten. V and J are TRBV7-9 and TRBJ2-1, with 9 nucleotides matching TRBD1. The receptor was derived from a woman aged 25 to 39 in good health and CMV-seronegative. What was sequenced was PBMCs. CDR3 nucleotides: TGTGCCAGCAGCTACGGCTGGGGGACAGGGTGGACGAATGAGCAGTTCTTC. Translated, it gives CASSYGWGTGWTNEQFF.